Each of the 9 T cell receptor beta chains below was sequenced from the same sample in a study of T-cell memory formation after mild COVID-19. TCRdb ran MiXCR on the 5' RACE reads and lists one entry per CDR3 protein. The sample lists about 190,000 distinct CDR3 sequences, roughly 23% occurring once. The sequenced material came from PBMCs or a T cell subset sorted from them (not recorded which). These receptor sequences come from an adult woman who had mild COVID-19 (a few samples of this study predate the infection). Cell type and time point are not known.

The V and J genes are TRBV7-8 and TRBJ2-3, with D possibly matching TRBD1 (5 bases). Trimming stripped 4 bases from V and 0 bases from J, with 11 bases between. The CDR3 is made up of 15 amino acids. Looked up from germline, CDR1 is SGHVS and CDR2 is FQNEAQ. The CDR3 here is CASSSRQPSTDTQYF. CDR3 nucleotide sequence: TGTGCCAGCAGCTCAAGACAGCCTAGCACAGATACGCAGTATTTT.

This clonotype was detected only a few times. The V and J genes are TRBV15 and TRBJ2-7; 7 nucleotides agree with TRBD2. Germline V gives CDR1 LNHNV, CDR2 YYDKDF (reference sequence). The CDR3 loop spans 15 amino acids. The J segment lost 0 bases and the V segment lost 1 base, leaving 3 bases of the junction unmatched. CDR3 residues: CATSRGGSDSYEQYF. The CDR3 region has the DNA TGTGCCACCAGCAGAGGCGGGAGCGACTCCTACGAGCAGTACTTC.

The chain employs TRBV29-1 and TRBJ2-1; TRBD2 matches at 12 bases. Unmatched junction bases numbered 10, after V lost 7 bases and J lost 3 bases. This CDR3 is 16 amino acids long. Germline CDR1 is SQVTM and CDR2 is ANQGSEA. The CDR3 region has the DNA TGCAGCGCCCGAAGCCAGACTAGCGGGAGCTACAATGAGCAGTTCTTC. Its translation: CSARSQTSGSYNEQFF.

This clonotype was detected only a few times. This rearrangement joins TRBV9 to TRBJ1-1; TRBD1 matches at 7 bases. V lost 2 bases to trimming and J lost 7 bases; unmatched junction nucleotides: 5. The CDR3 consists of 13 residues. Germline V gives CDR1 SGDLS, CDR2 YYNGEE. The CDR3 region is CASSVGGGGEAFF. CDR3 in DNA: TGTGCCAGCAGCGTTGGAGGGGGCGGTGAAGCTTTCTTT.

This clonotype was detected a few times. This chain joins TRBV11-1 and TRBJ1-5; TRBD1 aligns across 7 bases. From germline, CDR1 is SGHAT and CDR2 FQDESV (reference sequence). CDR3 size: 16 residues. The V gene end was trimmed by 0 bases and the J gene end by 6 bases; junction bases not matched to a gene: 8. The chain's CDR3 is CASSLARRGLTQPQHF. Written as DNA, the CDR3 is TGTGCCAGCAGCTTAGCTCGGAGGGGGCTCACTCAGCCCCAGCATTTT.

The V gene is TRBV10-3, the J gene TRBJ1-5; TRBD1 matches at 7 bases. The CDR3 covers 16 residues. The trim removed 5 bases at V and 7 bases at J, leaving 14 bases unmatched. The germline gives CDR1 ENHRY, CDR2 SYGVKD. CDR3 DNA: TGTGCCATCAGTTCCTACACAGGGGCCCCCAGGCAGCCCCAGCATTTT. It specifies CAISSYTGAPRQPQHF.

V usage is TRBV7-9 and J usage is TRBJ2-7; D unclear. Trimming took 5 bases from V and 1 from J, leaving 9 bases between them. This CDR3 is built from 13 residues. Germline CDR1 is SEHNR and CDR2 is FQNEAQ (reference sequence). CDR3 region: CASSPADSYEQYF. CDR3 sequence (DNA): TGTGCCAGCAGCCCCGCCGATTCCTACGAGCAGTACTTC.

V is TRBV12-3 or TRBV12-4 and J is TRBJ2-7; tentatively, D is TRBD1 (5 bases). CDR3 size: 12 residues. V was cut by 3 bases and J by 5 bases, with 8 bases left in between. CDR3 amino acids: CASSLPGNEQYF. CDR3 coding DNA: TGTGCCAGCAGTTTGCCAGGGAACGAGCAGTACTTC.

CDR3 coding DNA: TGTGCCAGCAGCCGCAACCCCTTGGGCCACGAGCAGTACTTC. It is translated as CASSRNPLGHEQYF. The chain joins TRBV27 to TRBJ2-7, with D unclear. The germline V gene has CDR1 MNHEY and CDR2 SMNVEV (reference sequence). CDR3 length: 14 amino acids. V lost 6 bases to trimming and J lost 5 bases, with 17 bases between them.